This is a list of T cell receptor beta chains from one sample in a study of T cell responses to AZD1222 COVID-19 vaccine. Data came from immunoSEQ multiplex PCR; TCRdb stores just in-frame clones and leaves some out. This repertoire shows approximately 89,000 clones, approximately 90% found once; its top ten account for less than 6.5%. This material consisted of peripheral blood, taken on day 0 of AZD1222 vaccination. These TCRs come from an adult in good health. Both conserved end residues are part of each CDR3. D genes are given only for firm matches. Some rows have no size entry. The others give once, few or many, or a class for an expanded clone.

>TRBJ1-3|TRBD1|.|TRBV28|14
TGTGCCACCCTAGAGGGGGCGAGGGGAAACACCATATATTTT
CATLEGARGNTIYF
>TRBJ2-3|.|.|TRBV6-5|13
TGTGCCAGCAGTATGGGTCTGCCAGATACGCAGTATTTT
CASSMGLPDTQYF
>TRBJ1-4|TRBD1|.|TRBV5-1|13
TGCGCCAGCCGGGGGACAGGGACTGAAAAACTGTTTTTT
CASRGTGTEKLFF
>TRBJ2-1|TRBD1|.|TRBV7-9|15
TGTGCCAGCAACCTCCGGGACAGGGTCTACAATGAGCAGTTCTTC
CASNLRDRVYNEQFF
>TRBJ2-7|.|.|TRBV14|13
TGTGCCAGCAGCCAAGTAGGCCGGCATGAGCAGTACTTC
CASSQVGRHEQYF
>TRBJ1-2|.|.|TRBV3-1/TRBV3-2|13
TGTGCCAGCAGCCAATCAGGTGCCCCGAGGAACACCTTC
CASSQSGAPRNTF
>TRBJ2-3|.|.|TRBV2|15
TGTGCCAGCAGTGAGGTTTCGGGAAGCACAGATACGCAGTATTTT
CASSEVSGSTDTQYF
>TRBJ2-7|.|.|TRBV6-2/TRBV6-3|16
TGTGCCAGCAGTTATCACGGGAGACACGGGTCCTACGAGCAGTACTTC
CASSYHGRHGSYEQYF
>TRBJ2-7|.|.|TRBV2|13
TGTGCCAGCAGTGAAACGGCAGCCTACGAGCAGTACTTC
CASSETAAYEQYF
>TRBJ2-1|.|.|TRBV4-1|16
TGCGCCAGCAGCCGAGAGAGACTAGGAGGGGGCAATGAGCAGTTCTTC
CASSRERLGGGNEQFF
>TRBJ2-3|TRBD2|.|TRBV27|16
TGTGCCAGCACCCCACTAGCGGGAGGGCCGGCAGATACGCAGTATTTT
CASTPLAGGPADTQYF
>TRBJ2-7|.|.|TRBV27|16
TGTGCCAGCAGTGGCCGGGACGCCGTTTTTCCCGACGAGCAGTACTTC
CASSGRDAVFPDEQYF
>TRBJ2-3|.|.|TRBV4-3|13
TGCGCCAGCAGCCAAAATTACCCAGATACGCAGTATTTT
CASSQNYPDTQYF
>TRBJ2-3|.|.|TRBV4-1|15
TGCGCCAGCAGCCGATTAGCGCACCCCACAGATACGCAGTATTTT
CASSRLAHPTDTQYF
>TRBJ1-2|TRBD1|.|TRBV28|15
TGTGCCAGCAGAACTACAGGGGGCAGAGGATATGGCTACACCTTC
CASRTTGGRGYGYTF
>TRBJ2-2|TRBD2|.|TRBV28|16
TGTGCCAGCAGTTTATGGACTAGCGGACTGAGCGGGGAGCTGTTTTTT
CASSLWTSGLSGELFF
>TRBJ1-4|.|.|TRBV28|13
TGTGCCAGCAGTTCTCCCATCGACAGTTTTCTTCGATTT
CASSSPIDSFLRF
>TRBJ2-1|.|.|TRBV20-1|14
TGCAGTGCTAGTAGACAGAGAATCTACAATGAGCAGTTCTTC
CSASRQRIYNEQFF
>TRBJ1-1|.|.|TRBV5-1|14
TGCGCCAGCAGAGGATCCGCCTCGAACACTGAAGCTTTCTTT
CASRGSASNTEAFF
>TRBJ2-1|.|.|TRBV4-2|13
TGTGCCAGCAGAGGGGGAGGGCGGGATGAGCAGTTCTTC
CASRGGGRDEQFF
>TRBJ2-7|TRBD2|once|TRBV3-1/TRBV3-2|16
TGTGCCAGCAGCCTGGGGTTTAGCGGGACCAACTACGAGCAGTACTTC
CASSLGFSGTNYEQYF
>TRBJ2-3|TRBD2|.|TRBV19|17
TGTGCCAGTACCTCTAGCGGGAGGACCGTTAGCACAGATACGCAGTATTTT
CASTSSGRTVSTDTQYF
>TRBJ2-7|.|.|TRBV13|15
TGTGCCAGCAGCTTAGGAGCAGGGGACCCCTACGAGCAGTACTTC
CASSLGAGDPYEQYF
>TRBJ2-1|TRBD2|few|TRBV4-1|16
TGCGCCAGCAGCCAAGATCTAGCGGAGAAAGGGAATGAGCAGTTCTTC
CASSQDLAEKGNEQFF
>TRBJ2-4|.|.|TRBV19|14
TGTGCCAGTAGTCCCTCAGTAGCCAAAAACATTCAGTACTTC
CASSPSVAKNIQYF
>TRBJ2-7|.|.|TRBV9|14
TGTGCCAGCAGCGTAGGTATACAGGTTTACGAGCAGTACTTC
CASSVGIQVYEQYF
>TRBJ2-3|.|.|TRBV30|11
TGTGCCTGGTCGGGCGGAGATACGCAGTATTTT
CAWSGGDTQYF
>TRBJ2-5|.|.|TRBV5-1|15
TGCGCCAGCAGCGGGGGGACAGTATTACAAGAGACCCAGTACTTC
CASSGGTVLQETQYF
>TRBJ2-1|TRBD1|.|TRBV7-8|17
TGTGCCAGCAGCTTAGCGGCTGGGACAGAAAATTACAATGAGCAGTTCTTC
CASSLAAGTENYNEQFF
>TRBJ1-4|TRBD1|.|TRBV5-1|13
TGCGCCAGCAGCCTCGGACAGGGGGTAAAACTGTTTTTT
CASSLGQGVKLFF
>TRBJ1-1|.|.|TRBV27|14
TGTGCCAGCAGTCCCTGGGACCGAAGGACTGAAGCTTTCTTT
CASSPWDRRTEAFF
>TRBJ2-1|.|once|TRBV5-1|13
TGCGCCAGCAGCTTTAGGGGGGTTGATGAGCAGTTCTTC
CASSFRGVDEQFF
>TRBJ2-7|TRBD2|.|TRBV19|13
TGTGCCAGTAGTATAGATGGACTAGCGGGAGTGTACTTC
CASSIDGLAGVYF
>TRBJ1-5|.|.|TRBV28|13
TGTGCCAGCGGGGGGTATGGCAATCAGCCCCAGCATTTT
CASGGYGNQPQHF
>TRBJ2-7|.|once|TRBV27|13
TGTGCCAGCAGTCCCACATCCGAGGACGAGCAGTACTTC
CASSPTSEDEQYF
>TRBJ2-7|.|.|TRBV7-8|14
TGTGCCAGCAGCTTACAGGGGCCCACCTACGAGCAGTACTTC
CASSLQGPTYEQYF
>TRBJ2-7|TRBD2|.|TRBV5-8|15
TGTGCCAGCAGCCCAACCGGGACTAGTTTCTACGAGCAGTACTTC
CASSPTGTSFYEQYF
>TRBJ2-3|TRBD2|once|TRBV4-3|13
TGCGCCAGCAGCCAAGACGGACTAGGTACGCAGTATTTT
CASSQDGLGTQYF
>TRBJ1-1|TRBD1|.|TRBV6-5|15
TGTGCCAGCACCGCCCTGACAGGGAGTCGGACTGAAGCTTTCTTT
CASTALTGSRTEAFF
>TRBJ2-7|.|.|TRBV6-5|15
TGTGCCAGCAGTTACGGAGGCAGGGCCTCCTACGAGCAGTACTTC
CASSYGGRASYEQYF
>TRBJ2-7|TRBD1|.|TRBV18|14
TGTGCCAGCTCACCGAACAGGGGCTCCTACGAGCAGTACTTC
CASSPNRGSYEQYF
>TRBJ1-2|TRBD1|.|TRBV29-1|13
TGCAGCGCCGGACAGGGGATAATGGATGGCTACACCTTC
CSAGQGIMDGYTF
>TRBJ1-1|.|.|TRBV18|16
TGTGCCAGCTCACCGATATGGGACACCTTGAACACTGAAGCTTTCTTT
CASSPIWDTLNTEAFF
>TRBJ2-7|.|.|TRBV1|17
TGCACCAGCAGCCCAGTTAAGGTAAGTGCACACTCCTACGAGCAGTACTTC
CTSSPVKVSAHSYEQYF
>TRBJ1-1|.|.|TRBV28|13
TGTGCCAGCAGGGTAACAGGGTCCACTGAAGCTTTCTTT
CASRVTGSTEAFF
>TRBJ2-1|.|.|TRBV3-1/TRBV3-2|15
TGTGCCAGCAGCCAAGGACGTGGAGGGTCCAATGAGCAGTTCTTC
CASSQGRGGSNEQFF
>TRBJ2-7|TRBD2|.|TRBV5-5|13
TGTGCCAGCAGCGGAGGGACTAGCGGGAAGCAATACTTC
CASSGGTSGKQYF
>TRBJ1-1|.|.|TRBV9|15
TGTGCCAGCAGTTCAGAAGGGCGTTTGAACACTGAAGCTTTCTTT
CASSSEGRLNTEAFF
>TRBJ1-2|.|.|TRBV9|14
TGTGCCAGCAGCCCTCAGGTAGTTCGGTCCGGCTACACCTTC
CASSPQVVRSGYTF
>TRBJ2-2|TRBD1|.|TRBV11-3|15
TGTGCCAGCAGCTCTCAAGGGGGCGGTACCGGGGAGCTGTTTTTT
CASSSQGGGTGELFF